A single sample is the source of the 9 T cell receptor beta chains below, sequenced in a study of neurological immune-mediated disorders. TCRdb re-called the 5' RACE reads through MiXCR, storing one row per CDR3 protein. The sample holds about 25,000 distinct CDR3 sequences, 3% to 3.5% seen once. The sequenced sample consisted of PBMCs. These receptors all stem from a woman aged 30 to 39 with multiple sclerosis.

The rearrangement links TRBV6-6 to TRBJ1-2, with D unresolved. This CDR3 comprises 14 residues. Germline CDR1 reads MNHNY; CDR2 reads SVGAGI (reference sequence). Trimming left V 2 bases short and J 2 bases short, with 9 bases between. Here the CDR3 reads CASSYIKGNYGYTF. CDR3 bases: TGTGCCAGCAGTTACATTAAGGGAAACTATGGCTACACCTTC.

This clonotype was counted ten times or more. The chain carries TRBV7-2 and TRBJ1-5; TRBD1 is a possible D gene (5 bases). Germline V gives CDR1 SGHTA, CDR2 FQGNSA. This CDR3 comprises 14 residues. V gave up 7 bases and J gave up 7 bases, with 17 bases separating them. The CDR3 spells CASTEGGGRQPQHF. The CDR3 DNA sequence: TGTGCCAGCACCGAGGGCGGGGGACGGCAGCCCCAGCATTTT.

This clonotype was counted ten times or more. This chain connects TRBV20-1 to TRBJ1-1, with D uncertain. V gave up 6 bases and J gave up 1 base, with 21 bases separating them. Germline CDR1 and CDR2: DFQATT and SNEGSKA (reference sequence). The CDR3 is 16 amino acids. CDR3 in DNA: TGCAGTGCCCCCTTAGAGGGAGGTCTTCGGAACACTGAAGCTTTCTTT. Translated, it gives CSAPLEGGLRNTEAFF.

In its sample, this clonotype was seen many times. The rearrangement uses TRBV7-9 and TRBJ1-2; D possibly corresponds to TRBD1 (6 bases). The CDR3 extends over 12 amino acids. V lost 5 bases to trimming and J lost 8 bases, with 12 bases between them. The germline V gene has CDR1 SEHNR and CDR2 FQNEAQ (reference sequence). The CDR3 bases are TGTGCCAGCAGCCTCGGGACACCAGGCTACACCTTC. The encoded protein is CASSLGTPGYTF.

This clonotype has ten or more counts. DNA of the CDR3: TGCAGCGTTGACACAGGGGGCGCGGAGACCCAGTACTTC. Encoded protein: CSVDTGGAETQYF. J is TRBJ2-5 and V is TRBV29-1, with 9 bases aligning to TRBD1. V lost 3 bases to trimming and J lost 5 bases; unmatched junction nucleotides: 4. The germline V gene encodes CDR1 SQVTM and CDR2 ANQGSEA. The CDR3 has 13 residues.

In this sample, this clonotype turned up many times. This chain joins TRBV11-2 and TRBJ2-1, with 12 nucleotides matching TRBD2. CDR1 and CDR2 from the germline V gene are SGHAT and FQNNGV. The CDR3 spans 15 residues. Trimming removed 2 bases from V and 9 bases from J; junction bases left unmatched: 5. The CDR3 protein is CASSLSLAGGGEQFF. As DNA, the CDR3 is TGTGCCAGCAGCTTATCACTAGCGGGAGGTGGTGAGCAGTTCTTC.

Many counts were recorded for this clonotype. J is TRBJ1-5 and V is TRBV5-5; D call uncertain. The CDR3 is made up of 12 amino acids. Trimming shortened V by 1 base and J by 7 bases, and 6 bases separated the two germline ends. CDR1 is SGHKS, CDR2 YYEKEE, per germline (reference sequence). The CDR3 sequence: CASSLWGQPQHF. The CDR3 DNA follows: TGTGCCAGCAGCTTGTGGGGACAGCCCCAGCATTTT.

This clonotype was seen many times. The chain uses TRBV21-1 and TRBJ2-7; the DNA was not compared with TRBD2, the D call given in the table. TRBV21-1 is described as a pseudogene. The CDR3 contains 14 residues. CDR3 bases: TGTGCCAGAACAATCCGGCCCTACGGCGGCGAGCAGTACTTC. Residues: CARTIRPYGGEQYF.

This clonotype occurred many times. V usage is TRBV20-1 and J usage is TRBJ2-2; D is possibly TRBD2 (7 bases). Germline assignment: CDR1 DFQATT and CDR2 SNEGSKA (reference sequence). V was pared by 3 bases and J by 2 bases, with 10 bases between. The CDR3 contains 14 residues. CDR3 nucleotide sequence: TGCAGTGCTAGGTCGGGGGGCAACACCGGGGAGCTGTTTTTT. This encodes CSARSGGNTGELFF.